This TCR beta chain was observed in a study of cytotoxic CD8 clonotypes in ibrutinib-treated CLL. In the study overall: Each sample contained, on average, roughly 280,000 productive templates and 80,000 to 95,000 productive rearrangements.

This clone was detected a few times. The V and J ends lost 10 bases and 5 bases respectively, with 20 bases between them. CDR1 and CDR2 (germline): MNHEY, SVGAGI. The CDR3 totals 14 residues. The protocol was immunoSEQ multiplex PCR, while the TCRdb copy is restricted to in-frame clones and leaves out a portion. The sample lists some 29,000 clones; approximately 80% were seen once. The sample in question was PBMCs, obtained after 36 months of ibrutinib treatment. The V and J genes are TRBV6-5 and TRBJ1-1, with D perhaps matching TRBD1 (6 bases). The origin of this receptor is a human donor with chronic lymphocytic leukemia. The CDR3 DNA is TGTGCCATCAGCGCTCAGGGGTCGGGGACTGAAGCTTTCTTT. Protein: CAISAQGSGTEAFF.